This T cell receptor (beta chain) was recorded in a study of Graves' ophthalmopathy and Graves' hyperthyroidism. Findings of the study overall: Among thyroid clonotypes expanded above 0.001 frequency, most also appeared in blood.

In the case of this clonotype: Its specificity is not known.

TCR beta CDR3 regions were amplified from RNA transcripts. HTBI primers were used in a first-round RT-PCR, which preceded a second-round multiplex PCR. TCRdb passed the multiplex PCR reads through MiXCR, listing each CDR3 protein once. The data hold hundreds of thousands of distinct CDR3 sequences, with 45% observed a single time. CDR1 is DFQATT and CDR2 is SNEGSKA in the germline V gene (reference sequence). The CDR3 has 16 residues. Trimming cost V 0 bases and J 3 bases; bases outside gene matches: 10. Enrollment excluded any patients with other autoimmune diseases, uncontrolled infections, pregnancy or lactation.

This clonotype was obtained from an adult man with Graves' ophthalmopathy. Sequencing was done on a sample of peripheral blood. The chain is built from TRBV20-1 and TRBJ1-1; the match to TRBD1 covers 7 bases. CDR3 coding DNA: TGCAGTGCTAGAGATCGAGGGGGCGTAAGGGACACTGAAGCTTTCTTT. Translated: CSARDRGGVRDTEAFF.